This T cell receptor (beta chain) was profiled in a study of CD8+CD57+ T cells in acquired aplastic anemia. Study-wide background: Average DNA yield from sorted CD4+ and CD8+ cells was approximately 3 ug.

At least ten counts were recorded for this clonotype. Trimming stripped 6 bases from V and 0 bases from J, with 20 bases between. The CDR3 consists of 17 residues. Germline CDR1 is LNHDA and CDR2 is SQIVND (reference sequence). Investigators profiled TCR beta VDJ and CDR3 from genomic DNA template. TCRdb reprocessed the reads via MiXCR and lists one record per CDR3 protein. The repertoire consists of 160,000 or so distinct CDR3 sequences, with 40% to 50% occurring once and the leading ten covering about 1%. Patients selected for sequencing had displayed CD8+CD57+ cell expansion by flow cytometry. The sample was sorted CD4+, CD8+, or CD8+CD57+ T cells (not recorded which) from PBMCs. The genes are TRBV19 and TRBJ1-2; no clear D. This TCR was recovered from a human donor with aplastic anemia. The CDR3 DNA is TGTGCCAGTAGCACCTCAGAGTGGAGGCCATCTAACTATGGCTACACCTTC. This sequence encodes CASSTSEWRPSNYGYTF.